The clone carrying this T cell receptor beta chain was seen at least ten times. What it binds is unknown. These data belong to a study of T-cell reconstitution after alpha-beta-depleted transplantation in children. Preparation of the TCRbeta library used unique molecular identifiers. TCRdb itself ran the PCR reads through MiXCR, one entry per CDR3 protein. The data contain roughly 200,000 distinct CDR3 sequences, about a tenth of them singletons. Whole-study findings and limits: From newly produced T cells came most of the T-cell counts and diversity one year after transplant. Several patients had high TCRbeta diversity at day 60; it came from surviving recipient T cells and thymic progenitors. Reportedly, only several hundred clones from non-depleted graft cells drove alpha-beta T-cell counts at about two months.

This CDR3 is 14 amino acids long. Germline-derived CDR1 and CDR2 are SGHDN and FVKESK. The ends were cut back, 1 base at V and 8 bases at J, with 12 bases in the middle. Sequencing used PBMCs, obtained before TCRalphabeta/CD19-depleted stem cell transplant. The rearrangement uses TRBV14 and TRBJ2-4; tentatively, D is TRBD2 (6 bases). This receptor was obtained from a child under two years old with acute myeloid leukemia, due to receive a stem cell transplant. The CDR3 nucleotides are TGTGCCAGCAGCCAAGGCCTTTGGGGGGACATTCAGTACTTC. Its translation: CASSQGLWGDIQYF.